This record covers a single T cell receptor (beta chain). The record originates from a study of cytomegalovirus exposure and HLA in healthy donors. Use of 60 Vbeta and 13 Jbeta primers characterized the PCR. Sequencing was performed with immunoSEQ multiplex PCR; in TCRdb, only in-frame clones are kept and a portion is missing. The sample holds 140,000 or so clones, approximately 78% seen once. The trim removed 8 bases at V and 6 bases at J, leaving 9 bases unmatched. Germline-derived CDR1 and CDR2 are MNHEY and SMNVEV (reference sequence). CDR3 length: 16 residues. The V and J genes are TRBV27 and TRBJ2-3; 15 bases are shared with TRBD2. Input material: PBMCs. This clonotype was sampled from a middle-aged woman in good health and CMV-seropositive. In DNA, the CDR3 is TGTGCCAGCTCCGGACTAGCGGGGGGGATGGGGGATACGCAGTATTTT. Translating it yields CASSGLAGGMGDTQYF.